Shown below are 13 T cell receptor beta chains from a single sample sequenced in a study of shared clonotypes between healthy human individuals. Only in-frame clones appear in the TCRdb table, and some are missing; sequencing was by immunoSEQ multiplex PCR. This table has 450,000 to 500,000 clones, approximately 84% appearing once. The source material was PBMCs. The source of these receptors is a middle-aged woman in good health. Some clones in this sample may be carry-over from other donors' samples.

This clone came up once. J is TRBJ2-3 and V is TRBV2; 8 nucleotides align to TRBD1. V was pared by 6 bases and J by 1 base, with 3 bases of the junction left unmatched. CDR3 length: 14 amino acids. The V gene's germline CDR1 is SNHLY and CDR2 FYNNEI. The CDR3 here is CASSLGQGTDTQYF. CDR3 DNA: TGTGCCAGCAGCTTGGGACAGGGCACAGATACGCAGTATTTT.

This clone was observed many times. The rearrangement joins TRBV21-1 to TRBJ1-2. TRBV21-1 corresponds to a pseudogene. CDR3 size: 14 residues. The CDR3 bases are TGTGCCAGCAGCAAAGCCCCCCTATCCTATGGCTACACCTTC. Its translation: CASSKAPLSYGYTF.

The V and J genes are TRBV7-2 and TRBJ1-4, with unresolved D. Germline lookup yields CDR1 SGHTA and CDR2 FQGNSA. There are 15 residues in the CDR3. Trimming pared 4 bases from V and 2 bases from J, leaving 11 bases between. CDR3 bases: TGTGCCAGCAGCTCCTACCGCGGCACTAATGAAAAACTGTTTTTT. Translating it yields CASSSYRGTNEKLFF.

This clone showed up many times. Additional DNA sequences in this sample encode the identical CDR3. The chain employs TRBV11-2 and TRBJ2-1; TRBD2 matches at 9 bases. CDR1 and CDR2 (germline): SGHAT, FQNNGV. Trimming at V came to 4 bases and at J to 4 bases, leaving 5 bases not matched to a gene. CDR3 size: 15 residues. The CDR3 region is CASSSVLAGYNEQFF. The CDR3 DNA sequence: TGTGCCAGCAGCTCCGTTCTAGCGGGATACAATGAGCAGTTCTTC.

Worth noting for this clone: This likely reflects a read error, since a far larger clone is one base away. This sequence joins TRBV28 and TRBJ2-7; TRBD2 matches 8 bases. V lost 6 bases, J lost 7 bases, and 14 bases stayed unmatched. CDR1 and CDR2 from the germline V gene are MDHEN and SYDVKM. The length of the CDR3 is 15 residues. The CDR3 loop is CASSTPGGRYREQYF. The DNA of the CDR3 is TGTGCCAGCAGCACCCCGGGCGGGAGGTATCGGGAGCAGTACTTC.

This chain joins TRBV4-1 and TRBJ2-1; 11 bases fit TRBD2. From germline, CDR1 is MGHRA and CDR2 YSYEKL. The CDR3 contains 18 residues. The V segment lost 2 bases and the J segment 2 bases; nucleotides outside the gene matches: 8. The CDR3 DNA sequence: TGCGCCAGCAGCCAAACTATAGCGGGAGGGCCCCCCTACAATGAGCAGTTCTTC. This codes for CASSQTIAGGPPYNEQFF.

The chain uses TRBV19 and TRBJ1-1; 7 nucleotides align to TRBD1. CDR3 length: 14 amino acids. CDR1 LNHDA and CDR2 SQIVND come from the germline V gene (reference sequence). The J segment lost 1 base and the V segment lost 6 bases, leaving 5 bases of the junction unmatched. DNA for the CDR3: TGTGCCAGTAGGACGTACAGGGGGAACACTGAAGCTTTCTTT. It encodes CASRTYRGNTEAFF.

This clone was counted between two and nine times. The CDR3 nucleotides read TGTGCCAGCAGGGGGACTAGCGGGAGCCATGAGCAGTTCTTC. Its translation is CASRGTSGSHEQFF. This rearrangement joins TRBV6-1 to TRBJ2-1; 14 bases agree with TRBD2. Germline V gene lookup returns CDR1 MNHNS and CDR2 SASEGT. The CDR3 contains 14 residues. The V gene end was trimmed by 6 bases and the J gene end by 8 bases; junction bases not matched to a gene: 3.

V and J are TRBV6-5 and TRBJ2-5; tentative D call: TRBD2 (8 bases). There are 15 residues in the CDR3. Deletions cut 7 bases from V and 5 bases from J, with 20 bases between. Germline CDR1 is MNHEY and CDR2 is SVGAGI. The CDR3 protein is CASTPPGGGWETQYF. Here the CDR3 DNA reads TGTGCCAGCACCCCCCCGGGAGGGGGCTGGGAGACCCAGTACTTC.

On this clone: This likely traces to a read error, being one base from a far larger clone. Other DNA sequences from this sample encode an identical CDR3 as well. The gene calls are TRBV5-3 and TRBJ1-1; D call uncertain. TRBV5-3 is an ORF; its function is uncertain. With 0 bases removed from V and 11 bases from J, the gap between germline ends came to 14 bases. CDR3 length equals 13 residues. The CDR3 coding sequence is TGTGCCAGAAGCTTGGTGCCACATTATGGGGCTTTCTTT. This codes for CARSLVPHYGAFF.

This clone was seen just once. A far larger clone is off by one base, so a read error is likely. The chain carries TRBV5-1 and TRBJ2-7; 7 nucleotides align to TRBD1. The CDR3 contains 13 residues. From germline, CDR1 is SGHRS and CDR2 YFSETQ. The CDR3 bases are TGCGCCAGCAGCTTCGACAGGGTCTACGTGCAGTACTTC. Translated: CASSFDRVYVQYF. Supplemented by reference TRBV5-1 and TRBJ2-7, the full variable domain reads KAGVTQTPRYLIKTRGQQVTLSCSPISGHRSVSWYQQTPGQGLQFLFEYFSETQRNKGNFPGRFSGRQFSNSRSEMNVSTLELGDSALYLCASSFDRVYVQYFGPGTRLTVT.

In regard to this clone: This is likely an artifact of a read error, given a far larger clone one base away. Other DNA sequences in the same sample also yield this CDR3. The gene calls are TRBV29-1 and TRBJ2-5, with a possible D match to TRBD2 (5 bases). The CDR3 is made up of 17 amino acids. CDR1 SQVTM and CDR2 ANQGSEA come from the germline V gene. V gave up 0 bases and J gave up 1 base, with 18 bases separating them. The CDR3 protein is CSVEDRSRVNFQETQYF. The CDR3 coding sequence is TGCAGCGTTGAAGATCGCTCGCGGGTAAATTTCCAAGAGACCCAGTACTTC.

This sequence joins TRBV4-3 and TRBJ1-1; D gene uncertain. Germline V gene sequence: CDR1 LGHNA, CDR2 YSLEER. CDR3 length equals 14 residues. Trimming removed 0 bases from V and 6 bases from J, with 11 bases in between. This CDR3 is CASSQESPAAEAFF. The CDR3 DNA reads TGCGCCAGCAGCCAAGAATCACCGGCGGCTGAAGCTTTCTTT.